These 15 T cell receptor beta chains share one sample of origin, sequenced in a study of cytomegalovirus exposure and HLA in healthy donors. The PCR used 60 Vbeta and 13 Jbeta primers. Repertoires were generated with immunoSEQ multiplex PCR, while TCRdb's copy carries only in-frame clones and drops some. The sample yields 100,000 to 150,000 clones, approximately 17% seen once. Sequencing used PBMCs. These receptors were taken from a female donor in good health and CMV-seropositive.

The CDR3 loop reads CASSFTRDTEAFF. CDR3 DNA sequence: TGTGCCAGCAGCTTTACACGGGACACTGAAGCTTTCTTT. The J gene is TRBJ1-1, the V gene TRBV11-2; D gene unclear. The CDR3 contains 13 residues. V dropped 3 bases and J dropped 3 bases, with 8 bases sitting between them. Germline V lookup: CDR1 SGHAT, CDR2 FQNNGV.

The chain couples TRBV30 to TRBJ1-4, with D maybe TRBD1 (5 bases). The CDR3 has 15 residues. V lost 2 bases, J lost 4 bases, and 14 bases lay in between. CDR1 GTSNPN and CDR2 SVGIG come from the germline V gene (reference sequence). CDR3 DNA: TGTGCCTGGAGTAGCACCCCAGGGTATAATGAAAAACTGTTTTTT. Protein: CAWSSTPGYNEKLFF.

This clone has a handful of counts. The chain combines TRBV27 with TRBJ1-4; maybe TRBD1 (6 bases). This CDR3 comprises 14 residues. CDR1 MNHEY and CDR2 SMNVEV come from the germline V gene (reference sequence). Trimming pared 6 bases from V and 8 bases from J, leaving 16 bases between. CDR3 region: CASSHRQAREKLFF. CDR3 DNA sequence: TGTGCCAGCAGCCACCGACAGGCCCGGGAAAAACTGTTTTTT.

This rearrangement joins TRBV29-1 to TRBJ2-7; tentative D call: TRBD1 (6 bases). From germline, CDR1 is SQVTM and CDR2 ANQGSEA. CDR3 length equals 12 residues. Trimming left V 4 bases short and J 7 bases short, with 14 bases between. In nucleotides, the CDR3 is TGCAGCGTTGGTTGGACAGCTCCTGAGCAGTACTTC. It encodes CSVGWTAPEQYF.

This clone was seen many times. The rearrangement links TRBV4-2 to TRBJ2-6; the match to TRBD2 covers 8 bases. With V trimmed by 5 bases and J by 0 bases, 6 bases remained unmatched. Germline CDR1 is LGHNA and CDR2 is YNFKEQ. The CDR3 has 17 amino acids. The CDR3 here is CASSYSGESSGANVLTF. The CDR3 DNA sequence: TGTGCCAGCAGCTATAGCGGGGAGAGCTCTGGGGCCAACGTCCTGACTTTC.

This clone has more than one count but fewer than ten. The rearrangement uses TRBV18 and TRBJ2-1; 11 nucleotides agree with TRBD2. There are 15 residues in the CDR3. The V and J ends lost 8 bases and 3 bases, in that order; junction bases with no gene match: 6. The V gene's germline CDR1 is KGHSH and CDR2 LQKENI. The CDR3 loop reads CASTVAGGLYNEQFF. The CDR3 DNA is TGTGCCAGCACGGTAGCGGGGGGGCTCTACAATGAGCAGTTCTTC.

This chain links TRBV5-1 with TRBJ1-1; D is ambiguous. Germline CDR1 and CDR2: SGHRS and YFSETQ. V was cut by 2 bases and J by 5 bases, with 13 bases left in between. The CDR3 is made up of 14 amino acids. CDR3 coding DNA: TGCGCCAGCAGCTTCTTGCCCTCGGGGACTGAAGCTTTCTTT. Translated: CASSFLPSGTEAFF.

The rearrangement links TRBV5-1 to TRBJ1-5; 10 nucleotides agree with TRBD1. The germline V gene encodes CDR1 SGHRS and CDR2 YFSETQ. CDR3 length equals 15 residues. V was clipped by 4 bases and J by 4 bases; unmatched bases: 5. The CDR3 DNA sequence: TGCGCCAGCAGCCAAGGGACAGGGGTTAATCAGCCCCAGCATTTT. It encodes CASSQGTGVNQPQHF.

J is TRBJ1-6 and V is TRBV5-1; D might be TRBD1 (6 bases). This CDR3 contains 15 residues. The V gene's germline CDR1 is SGHRS and CDR2 YFSETQ. The V and J ends lost 0 bases and 7 bases respectively, with 11 bases between them. The CDR3 reads CASSLDRVLNSPLHF. CDR3 sequence (DNA): TGCGCCAGCAGCTTGGACAGGGTATTGAATTCACCCCTCCACTTT.

This clone was detected only once. The genes are TRBV7-3 and TRBJ2-7, with 7 bases that match TRBD2. Per germline, CDR1 SGHTA and CDR2 FQGTGA. There are 14 residues in the CDR3. Trimming took 5 bases from V and 2 from J; bases not matched to a gene: 6. The CDR3 region has the DNA TGTGCCAGCAGCGGACTAGAAGAGGCCTACGAGCAGTACTTC. Its protein is CASSGLEEAYEQYF.

The V and J genes are TRBV2 and TRBJ1-3, with 9 bases that match TRBD1. The germline CDR1 and CDR2 sequences are SNHLY and FYNNEI. Unmatched junction bases numbered 10, after V lost 6 bases and J lost 4 bases. This CDR3 spans 16 amino acids. CDR3 amino acids: CASSRPGTGNGNTIYF. In nucleotides, the CDR3 is TGTGCCAGCAGCCGACCCGGGACAGGGAACGGAAACACCATATATTTT.

The V and J genes are TRBV5-1 and TRBJ1-5, with a weak D call TRBD1 (5 bases). CDR1 SGHRS and CDR2 YFSETQ come from the germline V gene. Trimming cost V 2 bases and J 4 bases, with 10 bases left between them. This CDR3 has 14 amino acids. The CDR3 spells CASSLTGKNQPQHF. CDR3 bases: TGCGCCAGCAGCTTAACAGGTAAAAATCAGCCCCAGCATTTT.

This chain's CDR3 is CAISGMTGEETQYF. For the CDR3, the DNA is TGTGCCATCAGTGGAATGACAGGAGAAGAGACCCAGTACTTC. This sequence joins TRBV10-3 and TRBJ2-5, with D possibly being TRBD1 (6 bases). Germline CDR1 and CDR2: ENHRY and SYGVKD. V lost 4 bases to trimming and J lost 3 bases, with 12 bases between them. CDR3 length equals 14 residues.

A few counts support this clone. V usage is TRBV4-3 and J usage is TRBJ1-5, with a tentative D call TRBD1 (6 bases). The CDR3 is 14 residues long. V lost 3 bases and J 7 bases, leaving 13 bases between the germline ends. CDR1 and CDR2 (germline): LGHNA, YSLEER. CDR3 coding DNA: TGCGCCAGCAGCCAGGACCGGACAGCCCAGCCCCAGCATTTT. Translated: CASSQDRTAQPQHF.

The chain employs TRBV28 and TRBJ1-2; a weak D match, TRBD1 (5 bases). V shed 6 bases and J shed 8 bases, with 10 bases lying between them. The germline CDR1 and CDR2 sequences are MDHEN and SYDVKM. The CDR3 runs 11 residues. This CDR3 is CASRQPGGYTF. The CDR3 coding sequence is TGTGCCAGCAGACAACCAGGGGGCTACACCTTC.